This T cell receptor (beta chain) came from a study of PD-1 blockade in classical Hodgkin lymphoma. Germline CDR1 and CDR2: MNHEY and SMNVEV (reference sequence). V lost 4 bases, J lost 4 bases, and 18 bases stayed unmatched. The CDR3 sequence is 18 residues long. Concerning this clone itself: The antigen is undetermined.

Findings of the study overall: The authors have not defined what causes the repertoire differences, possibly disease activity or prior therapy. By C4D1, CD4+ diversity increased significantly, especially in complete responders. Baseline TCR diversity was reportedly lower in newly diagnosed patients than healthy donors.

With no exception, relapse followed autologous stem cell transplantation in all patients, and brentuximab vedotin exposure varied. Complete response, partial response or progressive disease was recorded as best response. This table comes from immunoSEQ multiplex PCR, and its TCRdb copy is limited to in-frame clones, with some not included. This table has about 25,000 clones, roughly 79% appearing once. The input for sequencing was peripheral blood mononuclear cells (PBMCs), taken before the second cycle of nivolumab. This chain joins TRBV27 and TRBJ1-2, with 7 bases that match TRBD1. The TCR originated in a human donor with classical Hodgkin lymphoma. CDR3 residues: CASSSLLRGGQKSYGYTF. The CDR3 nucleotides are TGTGCCAGCAGTTCGCTCCTCCGAGGGGGACAGAAGTCCTATGGCTACACCTTC.